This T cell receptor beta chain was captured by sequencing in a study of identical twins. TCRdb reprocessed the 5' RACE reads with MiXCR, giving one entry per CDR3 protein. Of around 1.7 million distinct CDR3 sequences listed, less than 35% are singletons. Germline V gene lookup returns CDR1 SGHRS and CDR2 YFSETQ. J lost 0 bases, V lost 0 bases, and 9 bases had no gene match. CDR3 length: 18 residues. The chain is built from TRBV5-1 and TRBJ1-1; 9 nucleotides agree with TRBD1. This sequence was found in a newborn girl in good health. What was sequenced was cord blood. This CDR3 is CASSLAPGQGGMNTEAFF. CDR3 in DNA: TGCGCCAGCAGCTTGGCCCCGGGACAGGGAGGGATGAACACTGAAGCTTTCTTT.